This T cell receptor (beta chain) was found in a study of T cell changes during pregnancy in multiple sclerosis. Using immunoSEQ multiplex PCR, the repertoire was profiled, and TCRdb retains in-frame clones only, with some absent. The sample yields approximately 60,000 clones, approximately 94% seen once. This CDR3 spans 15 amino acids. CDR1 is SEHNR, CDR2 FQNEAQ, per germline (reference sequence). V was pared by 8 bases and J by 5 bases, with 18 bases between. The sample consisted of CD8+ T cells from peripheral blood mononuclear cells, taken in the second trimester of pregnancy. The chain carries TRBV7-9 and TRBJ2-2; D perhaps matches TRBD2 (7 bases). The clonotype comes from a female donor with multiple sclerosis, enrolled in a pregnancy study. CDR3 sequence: CASEASGGRTGELFF. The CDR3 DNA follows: TGTGCCAGCGAAGCATCGGGGGGCAGGACCGGGGAGCTGTTTTTT. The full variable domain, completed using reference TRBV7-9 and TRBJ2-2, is DTGVSQNPRHKITKRGQNVTFRCDPISEHNRLYWYRQTLGQGPEFLTYFQNEAQLEKSRLLSDRFSAERPKGSFSTLEIQRTEQGDSAMYLCASEASGGRTGELFFGEGSRLTVL.